The 14 T cell receptor beta chains below come from one sample, sequenced in a study of T-cell reconstitution after alpha-beta-depleted transplantation in children. Preparation of the TCRbeta library used unique molecular identifiers. TCRdb redid the calling of the PCR reads with MiXCR, one entry per CDR3 protein. The table includes 28,000 or so distinct CDR3 sequences, over 15% detected once. The starting material was PBMCs, mostly from graft donor cells, obtained 60 days after TCRalphabeta/CD19-depleted stem cell transplant. The source is a male patient aged 2 to 10 who had a stem cell transplant for acute lymphoblastic leukemia, so the T cells may come from the graft donor.

This clonotype came up many times. The V gene is TRBV20-1, the J gene TRBJ2-7, with TRBD2 matching over 14 bases. The CDR3 runs 17 residues. Looked up from germline, CDR1 is DFQATT and CDR2 is SNEGSKA (reference sequence). Germline trimming cut 4 bases from V and 0 bases from J; bases unmatched to any gene: 8. CDR3 residues: CSATFGLAGGNSYEQYF. The CDR3 DNA reads as TGCAGTGCTACGTTTGGACTAGCGGGAGGCAACTCCTACGAGCAGTACTTC.

V and J are TRBV18 and TRBJ2-3; 9 bases agree with TRBD2. The CDR3 consists of 15 residues. Per the germline V gene, CDR1 is KGHSH and CDR2 is LQKENI. With V trimmed by 3 bases and J by 6 bases, 7 bases remained unmatched. The CDR3 reads CASSPGLATGDTQYF. For the CDR3, the DNA is TGTGCCAGCTCACCCGGACTAGCGACCGGGGATACGCAGTATTTT. Variable domain in full (rest from reference TRBV18 and TRBJ2-3): NAGVMQNPRHLVRRRGQEARLRCSPMKGHSHVYWYRQLPEEGLKFMVYLQKENIIDESGMPKERFSAEFPKEGPSILRIQQVVRGDSAAYFCASSPGLATGDTQYFGPGTRLTVL.

This clonotype was counted at least ten times. This chain links TRBV7-2 with TRBJ2-2; unclear D gene. The CDR3 spans 13 residues. Per the germline V gene, CDR1 is SGHTA and CDR2 is FQGNSA. The ends were cut back, 3 bases at V and 0 bases at J, with 2 bases in the middle. The CDR3: CASSLPNTGELFF. The DNA of the CDR3 is TGTGCCAGCAGCTTGCCGAACACCGGGGAGCTGTTTTTT.

This chain links TRBV20-1 with TRBJ2-3; TRBD2 agrees at 10 bases. The CDR3 consists of 13 residues. The germline CDR1 and CDR2 sequences are DFQATT and SNEGSKA (reference sequence). The junction had 5 bases not matched to a gene; V was cut back by 6 bases and J by 5 bases. The CDR3 coding sequence is TGCAGTGCGCTAGCGGGAGTGGTAGATACGCAGTATTTT. It codes for CSALAGVVDTQYF.

The chain joins TRBV5-1 to TRBJ2-7, with TRBD1 matching over 8 bases. The CDR3 has 19 amino acids. J lost 2 bases, V lost 2 bases, and 18 bases had no gene match. Germline CDR1 is SGHRS and CDR2 is YFSETQ. As DNA, the CDR3 is TGCGCCAGCAGCTTCTACCCTCTAATACAGGGGGGCGGTACCTACGAGCAGTACTTC. This encodes CASSFYPLIQGGGTYEQYF.

The chain is built from TRBV7-6 and TRBJ2-1, with a possible D match to TRBD1 (6 bases). The V and J ends lost 3 bases and 12 bases respectively, with 24 bases between them. This CDR3 comprises 16 residues. Germline V gene data show CDR1 as SGHVS and CDR2 as FNYEAQ. The CDR3 coding sequence is TGTGCCAGCAGCTTCGATTGGGGGCTTACAGGTTTGGCGCAGTTCTTC. It codes for CASSFDWGLTGLAQFF.

This clonotype appeared a few times. CDR3 in DNA: TGTGCCAGCAGCCCCTCTAAGGGGGGGCTCGACGAGCAGTACTTC. It codes for CASSPSKGGLDEQYF. This chain connects TRBV7-2 to TRBJ2-7; D perhaps matches TRBD2 (7 bases). V lost 5 bases to trimming and J lost 5 bases, with 19 bases between them. Per the germline V gene, CDR1 is SGHTA and CDR2 is FQGNSA. This CDR3 is built from 15 residues.

The chain carries TRBV7-2 and TRBJ2-7; TRBD1 matches 8 bases. Germline CDR1 is SGHTA and CDR2 is FQGNSA. Trimming removed 0 bases from V and 5 bases from J; junction bases left unmatched: 6. There are 15 residues in the CDR3. This CDR3 is CASSLAGQGWNEQYV. Written as DNA, the CDR3 is TGTGCCAGCAGCTTAGCAGGACAGGGTTGGAACGAGCAGTACGTC.

V is TRBV29-1 and J is TRBJ2-5; 8 nucleotides agree with TRBD1. Per germline, CDR1 SQVTM and CDR2 ANQGSEA. V lost 7 bases and J lost 2; bases outside the gene matches: 3. This CDR3 contains 12 residues. CDR3 amino acids: CSGTGRQETQYF. The CDR3 bases are TGCAGCGGGACAGGGCGACAAGAGACCCAGTACTTC. Looking up the rest from reference TRBV29-1 and TRBJ2-5 gives the full variable domain: SAVISQKPSRDICQRGTSLTIQCQVDSQVTMMFWYRQQPGQSLTLIATANQGSEATYESGFVIDKFPISRPNLTFSTLTVSNMSPEDSSIYLCSGTGRQETQYFGPGTRLLVL.

This clonotype ranks as medium-sized. J is TRBJ2-2 and V is TRBV6-5, with 7 bases that match TRBD1. The CDR3 covers 16 residues. V trimming: 7 bases; J trimming: 1 base; junction bases outside the gene matches: 9. Per the germline V gene, CDR1 is MNHEY and CDR2 is SVGAGI. This CDR3 is CASTRRRTGNTGELFF. CDR3 DNA sequence: TGTGCCAGCACCCGGCGGCGGACAGGGAACACCGGGGAGCTGTTTTTT.

This clonotype was counted a few times. This sequence joins TRBV20-1 and TRBJ2-3, with 13 bases aligning to TRBD2. The CDR3 sequence is 17 residues long. Unmatched junction bases numbered 12, after V lost 6 bases and J lost 3 bases. CDR1 is DFQATT and CDR2 is SNEGSKA in the germline V gene (reference sequence). CDR3 bases: TGCAGTGCCCGGATCGGCTGGACTAGCGGGAGTACAGATACGCAGTATTTT. Translation gives CSARIGWTSGSTDTQYF.

The chain combines TRBV6-6 with TRBJ1-5; no clear D. With 2 bases removed from V and 4 bases from J, the gap between germline ends came to 3 bases. From germline, CDR1 is MNHNY and CDR2 SVGAGI (reference sequence). The CDR3 runs to 12 residues. The CDR3 coding sequence is TGTGCCAGCAGTTACCTTAATCAGCCCCAGCATTTT. This gives the protein CASSYLNQPQHF.

This clonotype was observed at least ten times. V usage is TRBV7-8 and J usage is TRBJ1-1; possible D gene TRBD1, 6 bases. V lost 0 bases, J lost 9 bases, and 8 bases lay in between. Germline V gene data show CDR1 as SGHVS and CDR2 as FQNEAQ. The CDR3 covers 12 residues. The CDR3 nucleotides are TGTGCCAGCAGCTTAGCCGGACAGCAAGCTTTCTTT. Amino acid sequence: CASSLAGQQAFF.

This clonotype was observed a handful of times. The chain couples TRBV7-9 to TRBJ2-7; 11 positions agree with TRBD2. V shed 5 bases, J shed 0 bases, and the junction held 6 bases outside the gene matches. In germline, CDR1 is SEHNR, CDR2 FQNEAQ (reference sequence). CDR3 length: 16 amino acids. The CDR3 spells CASSLGTSGSSYEQYF. The CDR3 DNA follows: TGTGCCAGCAGCCTAGGGACTAGCGGAAGCTCCTACGAGCAGTACTTC.